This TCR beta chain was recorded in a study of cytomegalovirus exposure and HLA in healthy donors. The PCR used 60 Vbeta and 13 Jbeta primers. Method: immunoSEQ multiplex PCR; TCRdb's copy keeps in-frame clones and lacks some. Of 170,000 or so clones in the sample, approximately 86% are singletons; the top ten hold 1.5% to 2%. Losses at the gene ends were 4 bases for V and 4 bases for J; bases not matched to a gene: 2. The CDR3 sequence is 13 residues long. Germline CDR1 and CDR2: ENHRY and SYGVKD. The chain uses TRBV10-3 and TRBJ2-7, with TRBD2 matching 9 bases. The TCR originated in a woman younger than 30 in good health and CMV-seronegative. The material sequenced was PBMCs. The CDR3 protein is CAISGLAAYEQYF. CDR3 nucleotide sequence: TGTGCCATCAGTGGACTAGCGGCTTACGAGCAGTACTTC.